Listed below are T cell receptor beta chains from one sample, sequenced in a study of Ad26.COV2.S vaccination and SARS-CoV-2 variants. The assay was immunoSEQ multiplex PCR, and TCRdb's table has in-frame clones only and misses some. The sample consists of under 500,000 clones, over 80% of them appearing once. The sample was peripheral blood, taken in a trial of Ad26.COV2.S vaccine versus placebo. The receptors derive from a person between 18 and 60 years old who received the Ad26.COV2.S COVID-19 vaccine or a placebo. Each CDR3 is given with its conserved first and last residue.

V	J	CDR3
TRBV21-1	TRBJ2-1	CASSTEPPKRGGNEQFF
TRBV27	TRBJ2-7	CASRKATSYEQYF
TRBV10-3	TRBJ1-1	CAIRGRGVTEAFF
TRBV7-2	TRBJ2-6	CASSLVRVGANVLTF
TRBV7-9	TRBJ1-2	CASSTTAKGGYTF
TRBV18	TRBJ1-5	CASSSRAEKQPQHF
TRBV5-4	TRBJ1-1	CASSYLNTEAFF
TRBV19	TRBJ1-2	CASSMMAGGLDGYTF
TRBV5-1	TRBJ1-2	CASSLGGPGRNYGYTF
TRBV11-3	TRBJ2-7	CASSLGSGYEQYF
TRBV7-6	TRBJ2-5	CASSLLLQETQYF
TRBV6-5	TRBJ1-6	CASRRDFDNSPLHF
TRBV23-1	TRBJ1-5	CASSQSRGARQPQHF
TRBV3-1/TRBV3-2	TRBJ2-1	CASSRDLSSYNEQFF
TRBV7-2	TRBJ1-6	CASTLGRGPSYNSPLHF
TRBV3-1/TRBV3-2	TRBJ2-7	CASSQTIWDYEQYF
TRBV6-5	TRBJ1-1	CASSYQTPMGTEAFF
TRBV6-5	TRBJ1-1	CASSYRQGAQTEAFF
TRBV2	TRBJ2-7	CASSPPGQGITLEQYF
TRBV27	TRBJ1-2	CASSLTGGSYGYTF
TRBV12-3/TRBV12-4	TRBJ2-2	CASSLGGSGELFF
TRBV19	TRBJ2-1	CASNDGGRIGEQFF
TRBV14	TRBJ2-1	CASSQRRASSYNEQFF
TRBV11-2	TRBJ2-1	CASSFVAGGGNEQFF
TRBV15	TRBJ2-7	CATSRDLETAGTSSYEQYF
TRBV4-1	TRBJ2-3	CASSDPGGGSTDTQYF
TRBV5-5	TRBJ1-2	CASSLHPTNYGYTF
TRBV19	TRBJ1-2	CASSIDRGVDYGYTF
TRBV7-9	TRBJ1-4	CASSLALMEKGEKLFF
TRBV3-1/TRBV3-2	TRBJ2-1	CASRASSGGAFDEQFF
TRBV27	TRBJ2-5	CASSPTDRGSEETQYF
TRBV6-1	TRBJ1-3	CASSVLAGGASGNTIYF
TRBV19	TRBJ1-5	CASSYGTGGSNSNQPQHF
TRBV30	TRBJ2-2	CASNTLGIDGELFF
TRBV20-1	TRBJ2-7	CSASYRTGAPYEQYF
TRBV7-8	TRBJ1-6	CASSSGRGGYNSPLHF
TRBV7-9	TRBJ2-5	CASSLRSSPQETQYF
TRBV14	TRBJ1-1	CASSQVMNTEAFF
TRBV9	TRBJ2-5	CASSVGIAIGFPTQYF
TRBV6-2/TRBV6-3	TRBJ2-3	CASSYWVRGADTQYF
TRBV6-6	TRBJ2-7	CASSYHRGGSYEQYF
TRBV18	TRBJ1-1	CASSPQLGDTEAFF
TRBV5-1	TRBJ1-6	CASSPAPWGINSPLHF
TRBV30	TRBJ2-7	CARRDRGWYEQYF
TRBV6-6	TRBJ2-1	CASSYSVAGGPLEQFF
TRBV4-3	TRBJ2-7	CASSQDPGGDYEQYF
TRBV13	TRBJ2-5	CASSLGGTSGGQTPGETQYF
TRBV19	TRBJ2-1	CASSFQLHNEQFF
TRBV11-2	TRBJ2-7	CASSPPGLSSYEQYF
TRBV19	TRBJ2-3	CASSYQLAGGPGYF
TRBV4-1	TRBJ1-4	CASSPNPQGATNEKLFF
TRBV6-1	TRBJ1-3	CASSETIVGGNTIYF
TRBV6-1	TRBJ2-5	CASNSNLQETQYF
TRBV6-1	TRBJ2-7	CASSDGTGGYEQYF
TRBV9	TRBJ1-2	CASGDPTGTYGYTF
TRBV3-1/TRBV3-2	TRBJ1-1	CASSQDKKRLSSTEAFF
TRBV20-1	TRBJ2-5	CSASNLVRETQYF
TRBV6-5	TRBJ2-3	CASSYSKALGDTQYF
TRBV11-2	TRBJ2-3	CASSSPRGGAVDTQYF